This T cell receptor beta chain was recorded in a study of T cells in Graves' hyperthyroidism and ophthalmopathy. On this clonotype: Its antigen remains unidentified.

Whole-study findings and limits: Most thyroid clonotypes that were expanded above 0.001 also turned up in blood. Ophthalmopathy was model-predicted a median 6.5 months pre-onset.

Amplification yielded TCR beta CDR3 regions, with RNA transcripts as the source. A set of HTBI primers served as the primers for a first-round RT-PCR of the TCR CDR3. TCRdb fed the multiplex PCR reads into MiXCR, producing one record per CDR3 protein. The sample contains hundreds of thousands of distinct CDR3 sequences, 40% to 55% of which appear only once. Diagnosis of hyperthyroidism was new in patients aged 18 to 65, and its duration was under 2 months. Material: peripheral blood or thyroid tissue (not recorded which). The clonotype was recovered from a woman aged 18-29 years with Graves' hyperthyroidism.

The CDR3 region has the DNA TGTGCCAGTAGCATCATACAGGGAAACAATCAGCCCCAGCATTTT. As protein: CASSIIQGNNQPQHF. The chain recombines TRBV19 with TRBJ1-5; perhaps TRBD1 as D (6 bases). The CDR3 runs 15 residues. The V and J ends lost 6 bases and 3 bases respectively, with 15 bases between them. The germline gives CDR1 LNHDA, CDR2 SQIVND (reference sequence).